The 15 T cell receptor beta chains presented below share a single source sample, sequenced in a study of blood T cell repertoires in COVID-19. Assay used: immunoSEQ multiplex PCR; TCRdb lists only in-frame clones, some missing. The table lists about 330,000 clones, roughly nine tenths of them singletons, with around a sixth in the top ten. Sequenced input: PBMCs or T cells enriched from blood (not recorded which). The source of these receptors is a woman under 40 who had recovered from COVID-19.

This chain uses TRBV15 with TRBJ1-5, with 12 nucleotides matching TRBD1. The CDR3 totals 15 residues. Germline-derived CDR1 and CDR2 are LNHNV and YYDKDF (reference sequence). V lost 5 bases and J lost 6; bases outside the gene matches: 5. DNA of the CDR3: TGTGCCACCAGCGGGGGGACAGGGGGCTTTCAGCCCCAGCATTTT. Amino acids: CATSGGTGGFQPQHF.

The chain has TRBV7-2 and TRBJ1-5; no definite D call. This CDR3 spans 14 amino acids. The germline V gene encodes CDR1 SGHTA and CDR2 FQGNSA. The V and J ends lost 2 bases and 6 bases respectively, with 11 bases between them. The CDR3 bases are TGTGCCAGCAGCTTACGTTTTAGTGCTCAGCCCCAGCATTTT. It yields the protein CASSLRFSAQPQHF.

This chain joins TRBV19 and TRBJ1-4; no clear D. V lost 6 bases and J 8 bases, leaving 13 bases between the germline ends. CDR3 size: 13 residues. Germline V CDR1 and CDR2: LNHDA, SQIVND (reference sequence). The CDR3: CASSEGGREKLFF. The CDR3 coding sequence is TGTGCCAGTAGCGAGGGCGGGAGAGAAAAACTGTTTTTT. The full variable domain, with the rest looked up from reference TRBV19 and TRBJ1-4, is DGGITQSPKYLFRKEGQNVTLSCEQNLNHDAMYWYRQDPGQGLRLIYYSQIVNDFQKGDIAEGYSVSREKKESFPLTVTSAQKNPTAFYLCASSEGGREKLFFGSGTQLSVL.

The rearrangement uses TRBV14 and TRBJ1-2; 9 bases are a match to TRBD1. The CDR3 extends over 15 amino acids. From germline, CDR1 is SGHDN and CDR2 FVKESK. V was clipped by 5 bases and J by 5 bases; unmatched bases: 9. CDR3 DNA: TGTGCCAGCAGCTATCGGACAGGGGCATATTATGGCTACACCTTC. This codes for CASSYRTGAYYGYTF.

This clone was observed once. The chain joins TRBV5-1 to TRBJ1-4; TRBD1 is a possible D gene (5 bases). V dropped 5 bases and J dropped 0 bases, with 11 bases sitting between them. The V gene's germline CDR1 is SGHRS and CDR2 YFSETQ. The CDR3 is 15 amino acids. This CDR3 reads CASSRGGPTNEKLFF. CDR3 coding DNA: TGCGCCAGCAGTAGGGGAGGTCCAACTAATGAAAAACTGTTTTTT.

V and J are TRBV7-9 and TRBJ2-6; TRBD1 matches 7 bases. Germline loops: CDR1 SEHNR, CDR2 FQNEAQ (reference sequence). The CDR3 spans 18 residues. Trimming at V came to 4 bases and at J to 0 bases, leaving 9 bases not matched to a gene. This CDR3 reads CASSSAPGQSSGANVLTF. The CDR3 DNA follows: TGTGCCAGCAGCTCCGCACCGGGACAGAGCTCTGGGGCCAACGTCCTGACTTTC.

The chain couples TRBV27 to TRBJ2-7, with 10 bases matching TRBD1. The CDR3 loop spans 15 amino acids. Germline CDR1 MNHEY, CDR2 SMNVEV (reference sequence). The V and J ends lost 3 bases and 3 bases, in that order; junction bases with no gene match: 5. CDR3 in amino acids: CASSFRTGGLYEQYF. As DNA, the CDR3 is TGTGCCAGCAGTTTTCGGACAGGGGGTCTCTACGAGCAGTACTTC.

The chain is built from TRBV20-1 and TRBJ2-3, with 7 bases matching TRBD2. This CDR3 contains 11 residues. The germline CDR1 and CDR2 sequences are DFQATT and SNEGSKA (reference sequence). The CDR3 region has the DNA TGCAGGACATCGGGGGGTGATACGCAGTATTTT. It translates to CRTSGGDTQYF.

The chain is built from TRBV4-3 and TRBJ1-1; D not resolved. CDR3 length: 15 amino acids. The V gene lost 1 base and the J gene lost 5 bases, with 14 bases spanning the gap. Per the germline V gene, CDR1 is LGHNA and CDR2 is YSLEER. The CDR3 DNA reads TGCGCCAGCAGCCAAGGATTTGCAGGTAGGACTGAAGCTTTCTTT. Residues: CASSQGFAGRTEAFF.

The V call is TRBV3-1 (or the pseudogene TRBV3-2), the J call TRBJ1-2; D is possibly TRBD1 (6 bases). V lost 5 bases and J 7 bases, leaving 17 bases between the germline ends. From germline, CDR1 is LGHDT and CDR2 YNNKEL (reference sequence). The CDR3 is 14 amino acids. The CDR3 sequence: CASSSRLTGRGYTF. The CDR3 DNA follows: TGTGCCAGCAGCTCAAGATTGACAGGCCGTGGCTACACCTTC.

The rearrangement joins TRBV5-4 to TRBJ2-1; 10 bases agree with TRBD1. V was clipped by 6 bases and J by 3 bases; unmatched bases: 6. Germline values: CDR1 SGHNT, CDR2 YYREEE (reference sequence). CDR3 size: 15 residues. The CDR3 spells CASTTDRGLYNEQFF. CDR3 bases: TGTGCCAGCACCACCGACAGGGGGCTCTACAATGAGCAGTTCTTC. Variable domain in full (rest from reference TRBV5-4 and TRBJ2-1): ETGVTQSPTHLIKTRGQQVTLRCSSQSGHNTVSWYQQALGQGPQFIFQYYREEENGRGNFPPRFSGLQFPNYSSELNVNALELDDSALYLCASTTDRGLYNEQFFGPGTRLTVL.

The chain combines TRBV19 with TRBJ2-6, with TRBD2 matching 7 bases. V gave up 6 bases and J gave up 6 bases; unmatched junction bases: 5. The CDR3 has 14 residues. Germline CDR1 is LNHDA and CDR2 is SQIVND (reference sequence). CDR3 DNA: TGTGCCAGTAGCGGGGGAGGGCTGGCCAACGTCCTGACTTTC. Translated, it gives CASSGGGLANVLTF.

The V gene is TRBV5-4, the J gene TRBJ2-7, with D uncertain. Between the trimmed V and J ends, which lost 4 bases and 0 bases, there was a span of 8 bases. The CDR3 has 13 amino acids. Germline V gene lookup returns CDR1 SGHNT and CDR2 YYREEE (reference sequence). Written as DNA, the CDR3 is TGTGCCAGCAGCCCAAGTAGCTCCTACGAGCAGTACTTC. This codes for CASSPSSSYEQYF.

The chain combines TRBV4-2 with TRBJ2-7, with TRBD1 matching over 10 bases. The CDR3 extends over 14 amino acids. V gave up 4 bases and J gave up 6 bases; unmatched junction bases: 6. The germline V gene has CDR1 LGHNA and CDR2 YNFKEQ. The CDR3 DNA sequence: TGTGCCAGCAGCCTTGAGGGGACAGGGGTCGAGCAGTACTTC. Amino acids: CASSLEGTGVEQYF.

The V gene is TRBV9, the J gene TRBJ2-3; TRBD2 matches 11 bases. Germline V gives CDR1 SGDLS, CDR2 YYNGEE. This CDR3 spans 15 amino acids. J lost 6 bases, V lost 4 bases, and 7 bases had no gene match. The CDR3 region is CASSSDSGGADTQYF. The CDR3 region has the DNA TGTGCCAGCAGCTCTGATAGCGGGGGGGCCGATACGCAGTATTTT.